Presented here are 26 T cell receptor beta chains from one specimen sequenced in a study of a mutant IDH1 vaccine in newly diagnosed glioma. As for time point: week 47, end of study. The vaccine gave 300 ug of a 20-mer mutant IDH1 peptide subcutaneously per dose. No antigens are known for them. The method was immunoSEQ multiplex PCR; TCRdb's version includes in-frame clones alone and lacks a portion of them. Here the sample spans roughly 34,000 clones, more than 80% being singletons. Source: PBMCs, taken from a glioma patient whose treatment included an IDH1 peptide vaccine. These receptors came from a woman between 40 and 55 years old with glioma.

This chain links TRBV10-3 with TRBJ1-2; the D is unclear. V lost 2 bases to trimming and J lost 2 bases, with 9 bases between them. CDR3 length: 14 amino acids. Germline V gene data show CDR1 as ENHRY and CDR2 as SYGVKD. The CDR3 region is CAISEPGSNYGYTF. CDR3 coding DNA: TGTGCCATCAGTGAGCCTGGGTCGAACTATGGCTACACCTTC.

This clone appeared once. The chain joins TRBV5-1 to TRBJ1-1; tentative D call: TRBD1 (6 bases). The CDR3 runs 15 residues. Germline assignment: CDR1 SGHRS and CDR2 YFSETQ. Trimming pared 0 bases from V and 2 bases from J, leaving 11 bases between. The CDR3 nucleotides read TGCGCCAGCAGCTTGGAGGGGGGAGCTAACACTGAAGCTTTCTTT. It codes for CASSLEGGANTEAFF.

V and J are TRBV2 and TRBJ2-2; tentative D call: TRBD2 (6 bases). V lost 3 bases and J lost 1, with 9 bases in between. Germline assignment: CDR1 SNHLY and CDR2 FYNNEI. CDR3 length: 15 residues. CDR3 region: CASSDRSGNTGELFF. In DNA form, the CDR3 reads TGTGCCAGCAGTGACCGTAGCGGGAACACCGGGGAGCTGTTTTTT.

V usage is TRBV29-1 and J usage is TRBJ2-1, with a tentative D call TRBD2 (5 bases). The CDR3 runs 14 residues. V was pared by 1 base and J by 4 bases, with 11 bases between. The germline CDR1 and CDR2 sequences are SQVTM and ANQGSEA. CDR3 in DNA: TGCAGCGTTGAAGCCCTAGCAGCATACAATGAGCAGTTCTTC. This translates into CSVEALAAYNEQFF.

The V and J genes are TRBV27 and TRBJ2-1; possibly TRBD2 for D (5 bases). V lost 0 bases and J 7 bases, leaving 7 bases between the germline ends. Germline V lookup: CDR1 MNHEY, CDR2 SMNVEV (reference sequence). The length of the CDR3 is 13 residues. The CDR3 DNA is TGTGCCAGCAGTTTATCGCCGGGGAATGAGCAGTTCTTC. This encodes CASSLSPGNEQFF.

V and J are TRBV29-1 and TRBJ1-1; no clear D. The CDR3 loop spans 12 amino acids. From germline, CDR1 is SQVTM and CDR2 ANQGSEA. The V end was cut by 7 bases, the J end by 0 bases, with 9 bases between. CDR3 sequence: CSGMTMNTEAFF. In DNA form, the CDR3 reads TGCAGCGGCATGACCATGAACACTGAAGCTTTCTTT.

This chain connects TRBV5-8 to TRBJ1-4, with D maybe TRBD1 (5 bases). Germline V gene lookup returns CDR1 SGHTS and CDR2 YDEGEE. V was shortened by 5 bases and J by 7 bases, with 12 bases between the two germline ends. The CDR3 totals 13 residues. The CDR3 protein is CASRWQGVEKLFF. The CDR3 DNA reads TGTGCCAGCAGGTGGCAGGGAGTTGAAAAACTGTTTTTT.

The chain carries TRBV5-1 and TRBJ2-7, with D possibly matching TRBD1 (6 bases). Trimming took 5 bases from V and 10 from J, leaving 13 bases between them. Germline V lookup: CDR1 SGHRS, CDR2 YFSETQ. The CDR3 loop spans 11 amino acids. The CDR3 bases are TGCGCCAGCAGAGGGGGACGGAGCCAGTACTTC. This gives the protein CASRGGRSQYF.

The CDR3 region is CATSRAGAGETQYF. In DNA, the CDR3 is TGTGCCACCAGCAGAGCGGGGGCCGGCGAGACCCAGTACTTC. The rearrangement uses TRBV15 and TRBJ2-5; tentatively, D is TRBD1 or TRBD2 (6 bases each). Trimming removed 1 base at V and 5 bases at J, with 11 bases between. The germline gives CDR1 LNHNV, CDR2 YYDKDF (reference sequence). This CDR3 has 14 amino acids.

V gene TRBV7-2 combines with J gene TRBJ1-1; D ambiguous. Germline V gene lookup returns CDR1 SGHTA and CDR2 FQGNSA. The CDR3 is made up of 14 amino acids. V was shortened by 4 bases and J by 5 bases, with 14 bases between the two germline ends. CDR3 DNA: TGTGCCAGCAGCTCCCGATCCGCCAGTACTGAAGCTTTCTTT. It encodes CASSSRSASTEAFF.

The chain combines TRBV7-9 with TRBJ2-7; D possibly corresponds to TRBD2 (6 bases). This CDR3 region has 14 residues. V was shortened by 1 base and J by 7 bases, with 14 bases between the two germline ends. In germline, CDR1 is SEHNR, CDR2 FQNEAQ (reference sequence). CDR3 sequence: CASSLVQGRGEQYF. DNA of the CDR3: TGTGCCAGCAGCTTAGTCCAGGGCCGGGGGGAGCAGTACTTC.

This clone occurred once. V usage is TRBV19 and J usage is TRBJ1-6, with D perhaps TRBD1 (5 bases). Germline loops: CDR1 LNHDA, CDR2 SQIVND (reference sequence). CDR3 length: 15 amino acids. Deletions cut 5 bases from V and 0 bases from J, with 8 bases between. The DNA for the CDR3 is TGTGCCAGTAGTGGGGGGACCTCCTATAATTCACCCCTCCACTTT. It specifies CASSGGTSYNSPLHF.

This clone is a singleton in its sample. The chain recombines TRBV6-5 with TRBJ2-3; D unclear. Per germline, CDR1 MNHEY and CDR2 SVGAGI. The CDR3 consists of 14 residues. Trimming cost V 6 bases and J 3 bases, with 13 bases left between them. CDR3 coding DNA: TGTGCCAGCAGCTCCGTGGGTAATACAGATACGCAGTATTTT. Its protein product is CASSSVGNTDTQYF.

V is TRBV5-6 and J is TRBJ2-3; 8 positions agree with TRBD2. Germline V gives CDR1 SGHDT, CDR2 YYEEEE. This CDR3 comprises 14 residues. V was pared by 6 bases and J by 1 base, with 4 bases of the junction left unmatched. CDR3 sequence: CASNRGGGTDTQYF. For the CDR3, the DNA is TGTGCCAGCAACCGGGGGGGTGGCACAGATACGCAGTATTTT.

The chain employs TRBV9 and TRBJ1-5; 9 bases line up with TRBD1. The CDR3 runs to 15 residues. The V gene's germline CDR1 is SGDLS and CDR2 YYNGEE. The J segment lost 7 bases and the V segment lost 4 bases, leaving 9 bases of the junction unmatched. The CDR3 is CASSPGTGQGQPQHF. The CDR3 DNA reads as TGTGCCAGCAGCCCAGGGACAGGGCAGGGGCAGCCCCAGCATTTT.

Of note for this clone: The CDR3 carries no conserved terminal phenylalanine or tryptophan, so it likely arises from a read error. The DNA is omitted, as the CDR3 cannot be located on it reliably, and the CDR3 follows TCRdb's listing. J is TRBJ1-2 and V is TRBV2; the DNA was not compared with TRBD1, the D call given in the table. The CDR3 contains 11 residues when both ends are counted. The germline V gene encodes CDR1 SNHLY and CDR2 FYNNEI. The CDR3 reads CATPGQDALFI.

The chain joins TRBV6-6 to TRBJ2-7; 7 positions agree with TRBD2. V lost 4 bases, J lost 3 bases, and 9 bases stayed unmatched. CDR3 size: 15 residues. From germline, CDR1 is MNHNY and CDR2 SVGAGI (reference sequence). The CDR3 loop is CASSSLVSGLYEQYF. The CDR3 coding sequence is TGTGCCAGCAGTTCCCTGGTTAGCGGGCTCTACGAGCAGTACTTC.

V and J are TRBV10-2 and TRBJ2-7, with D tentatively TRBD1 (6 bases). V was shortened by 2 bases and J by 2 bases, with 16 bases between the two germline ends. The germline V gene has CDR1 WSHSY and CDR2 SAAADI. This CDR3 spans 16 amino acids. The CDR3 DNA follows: TGCGCCAGCAGTGAGCCTGGGCAGGGGCTCCCCTACGAGCAGTACTTC. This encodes CASSEPGQGLPYEQYF.

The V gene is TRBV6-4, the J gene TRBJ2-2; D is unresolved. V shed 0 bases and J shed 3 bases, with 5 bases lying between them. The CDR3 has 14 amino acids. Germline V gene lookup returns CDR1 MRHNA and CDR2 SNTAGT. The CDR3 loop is CASSDSIDTGELFF. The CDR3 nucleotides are TGTGCCAGCAGTGACTCGATAGACACCGGGGAGCTGTTTTTT.

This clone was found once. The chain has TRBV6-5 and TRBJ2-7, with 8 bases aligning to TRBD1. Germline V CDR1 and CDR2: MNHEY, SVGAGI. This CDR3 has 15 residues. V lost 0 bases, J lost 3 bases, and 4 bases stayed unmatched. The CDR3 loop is CASSYSNRGSYEQYF. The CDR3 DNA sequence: TGTGCCAGCAGTTACTCGAACAGGGGGAGCTACGAGCAGTACTTC.

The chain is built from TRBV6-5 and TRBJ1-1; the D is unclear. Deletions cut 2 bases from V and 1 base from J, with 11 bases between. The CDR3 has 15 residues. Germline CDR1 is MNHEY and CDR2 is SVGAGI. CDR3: CASSYLAGSNTEAFF. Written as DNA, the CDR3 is TGTGCCAGCAGTTACCTTGCGGGTTCGAACACTGAAGCTTTCTTT.

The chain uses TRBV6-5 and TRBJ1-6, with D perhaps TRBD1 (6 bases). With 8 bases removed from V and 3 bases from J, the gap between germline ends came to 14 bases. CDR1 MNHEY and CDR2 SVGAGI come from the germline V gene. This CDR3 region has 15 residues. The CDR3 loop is CASAGTRGYNSPLHF. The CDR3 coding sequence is TGTGCCAGCGCCGGGACACGTGGCTATAATTCACCCCTCCACTTT.

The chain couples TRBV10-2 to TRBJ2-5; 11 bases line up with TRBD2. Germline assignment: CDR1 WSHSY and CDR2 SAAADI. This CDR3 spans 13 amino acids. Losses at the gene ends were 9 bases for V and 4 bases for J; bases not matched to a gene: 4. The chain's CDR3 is CASYGLAGETQYF. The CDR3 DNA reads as TGCGCCAGTTACGGACTAGCGGGAGAGACCCAGTACTTC.

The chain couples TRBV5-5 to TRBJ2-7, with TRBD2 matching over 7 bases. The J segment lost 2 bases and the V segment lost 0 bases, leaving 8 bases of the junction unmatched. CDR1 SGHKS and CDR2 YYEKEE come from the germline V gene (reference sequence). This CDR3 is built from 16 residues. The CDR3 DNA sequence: TGTGCCAGCAGCTTGGCGACTAGCCCCGGAACCTACGAGCAGTACTTC. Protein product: CASSLATSPGTYEQYF.

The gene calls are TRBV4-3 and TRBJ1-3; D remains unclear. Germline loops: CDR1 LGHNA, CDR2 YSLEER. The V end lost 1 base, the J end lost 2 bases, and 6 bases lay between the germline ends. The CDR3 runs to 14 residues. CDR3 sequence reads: CASSQGKAGNTIYF. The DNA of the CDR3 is TGCGCCAGCAGCCAAGGCAAGGCTGGAAACACCATATATTTT.

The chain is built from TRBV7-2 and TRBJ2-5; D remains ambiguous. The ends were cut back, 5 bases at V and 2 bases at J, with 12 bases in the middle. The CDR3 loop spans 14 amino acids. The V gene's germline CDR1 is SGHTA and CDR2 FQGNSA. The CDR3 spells CASSDYGPQETQYF. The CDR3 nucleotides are TGTGCCAGCAGCGATTACGGACCACAAGAGACCCAGTACTTC.